The T cell receptor (beta chain) described here comes from a study of cytomegalovirus exposure and HLA in healthy donors. With 0 bases removed from V and 5 bases from J, the gap between germline ends came to 13 bases. Germline CDR1 is SGHTA and CDR2 is FQGTGA. The CDR3 is 15 residues long. Remarks on this clone: Its antigen is still unknown.

Primers included in the PCR were 60 Vbeta and 13 Jbeta primers. This table comes from immunoSEQ multiplex PCR, and its TCRdb copy is limited to in-frame clones, with some not included. Of 150,000 to 200,000 clones listed, about 82% are singletons. Study-wide findings and caveats: Using a false discovery rate of 0.05, a later analysis showed that approximately 17,000 TCR beta sequences were associated with HLA alleles.

The origin of this receptor is a woman in her twenties or thirties in good health and CMV-seronegative. The chain joins TRBV7-3 to TRBJ1-1; D is ambiguous. Sequenced sample: PBMCs. CDR3: CASSLTYRQKTEAFF. For the CDR3, the DNA is TGTGCCAGCAGCTTAACATACAGACAAAAAACTGAAGCTTTCTTT. The full variable domain, with the rest looked up from reference TRBV7-3 and TRBJ1-1, is GAGVSQTPSNKVTEKGKYVELRCDPISGHTALYWYRQSLGQGPEFLIYFQGTGAADDSGLPNDRFFAVRPEGSVSTLKIQRTERGDSAVYLCASSLTYRQKTEAFFGQGTRLTVV.